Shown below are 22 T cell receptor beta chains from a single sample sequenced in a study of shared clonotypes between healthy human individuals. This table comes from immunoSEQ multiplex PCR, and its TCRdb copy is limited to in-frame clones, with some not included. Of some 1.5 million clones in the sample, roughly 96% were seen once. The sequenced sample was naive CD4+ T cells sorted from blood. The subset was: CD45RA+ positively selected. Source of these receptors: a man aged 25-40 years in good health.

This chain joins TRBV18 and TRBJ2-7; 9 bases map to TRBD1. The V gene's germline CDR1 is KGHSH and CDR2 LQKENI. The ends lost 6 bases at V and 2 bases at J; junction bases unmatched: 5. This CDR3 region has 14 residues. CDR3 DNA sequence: TGTGCCAGCTCCTTTGGACAGGGGACCTACGAGCAGTACTTC. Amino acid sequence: CASSFGQGTYEQYF.

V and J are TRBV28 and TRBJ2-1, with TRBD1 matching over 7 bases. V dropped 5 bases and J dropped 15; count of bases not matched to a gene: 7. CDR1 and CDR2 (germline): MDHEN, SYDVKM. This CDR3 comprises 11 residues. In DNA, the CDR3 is TGTGCCAGCAGTGCCTCGACAGGGAGGTTCTTC. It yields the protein CASSASTGRFF.

The CDR3 sequence is CASSRDSYGYTF. CDR3 bases: TGTGCCAGCAGCCGGGACTCGTATGGCTACACCTTC. V is TRBV5-4 and J is TRBJ1-2; maybe TRBD1 (5 bases). Trimming removed 4 bases at V and 5 bases at J, with 9 bases between. This CDR3 has 12 amino acids. Germline lookup yields CDR1 SGHNT and CDR2 YYREEE (reference sequence).

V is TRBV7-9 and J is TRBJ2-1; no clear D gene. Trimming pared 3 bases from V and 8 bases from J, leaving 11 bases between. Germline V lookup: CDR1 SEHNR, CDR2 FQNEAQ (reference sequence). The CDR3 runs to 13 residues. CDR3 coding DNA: TGTGCCAGCAGCTTTCTATTGCGAGATGAGCAGTTCTTC. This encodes CASSFLLRDEQFF. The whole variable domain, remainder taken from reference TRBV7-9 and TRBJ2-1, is DTGVSQNPRHKITKRGQNVTFRCDPISEHNRLYWYRQTLGQGPEFLTYFQNEAQLEKSRLLSDRFSAERPKGSFSTLEIQRTEQGDSAMYLCASSFLLRDEQFFGPGTRLTVL.

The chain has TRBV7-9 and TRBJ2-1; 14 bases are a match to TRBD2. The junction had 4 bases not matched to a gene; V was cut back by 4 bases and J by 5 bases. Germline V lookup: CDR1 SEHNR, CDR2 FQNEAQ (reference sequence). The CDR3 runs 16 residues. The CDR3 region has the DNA TGTGCCAGCAGCTATGGGACTAGCGGGGGAAACAATGAGCAGTTCTTC. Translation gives CASSYGTSGGNNEQFF.

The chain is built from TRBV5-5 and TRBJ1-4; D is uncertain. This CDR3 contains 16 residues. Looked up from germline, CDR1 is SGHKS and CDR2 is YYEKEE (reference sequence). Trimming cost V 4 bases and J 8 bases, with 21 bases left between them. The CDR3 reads CASSPLLTPVEEKLFF. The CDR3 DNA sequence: TGTGCCAGCAGCCCTCTTTTGACTCCAGTTGAGGAAAAACTGTTTTTT. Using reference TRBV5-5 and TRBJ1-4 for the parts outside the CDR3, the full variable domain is DAGVTQSPTHLIKTRGQQVTLRCSPISGHKSVSWYQQVLGQGPQFIFQYYEKEERGRGNFPDRFSARQFPNYSSELNVNALLLGDSALYLCASSPLLTPVEEKLFFGSGTQLSVL.

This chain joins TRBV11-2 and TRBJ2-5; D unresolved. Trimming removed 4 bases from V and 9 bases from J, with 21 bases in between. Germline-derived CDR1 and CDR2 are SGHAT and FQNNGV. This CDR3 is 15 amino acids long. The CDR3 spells CASSYNSLWREAQYF. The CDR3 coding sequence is TGTGCCAGCAGCTATAATTCTCTGTGGAGAGAAGCCCAGTACTTC.

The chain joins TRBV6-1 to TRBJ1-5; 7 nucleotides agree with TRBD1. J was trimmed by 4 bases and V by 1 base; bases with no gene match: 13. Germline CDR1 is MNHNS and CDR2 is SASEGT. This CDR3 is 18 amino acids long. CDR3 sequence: CASSEGGGQPFRNQPQHF. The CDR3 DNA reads TGTGCCAGCAGTGAAGGAGGGGGACAGCCCTTCCGGAATCAGCCCCAGCATTTT.

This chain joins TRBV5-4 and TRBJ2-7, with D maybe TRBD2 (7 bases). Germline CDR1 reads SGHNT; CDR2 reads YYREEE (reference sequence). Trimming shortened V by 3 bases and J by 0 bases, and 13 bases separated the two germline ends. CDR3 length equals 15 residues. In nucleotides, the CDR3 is TGTGCCAGCAGCTCGGGGGGCCCCTTCTCCTACGAGCAGTACTTC. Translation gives CASSSGGPFSYEQYF.

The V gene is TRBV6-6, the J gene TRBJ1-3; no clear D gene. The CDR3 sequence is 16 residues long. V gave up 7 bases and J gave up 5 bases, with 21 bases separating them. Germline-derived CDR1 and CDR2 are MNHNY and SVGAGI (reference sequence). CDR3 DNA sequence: TGTGCCAGCACCCCCCCCCGGGCAGGCTTGCGAAACACCATATATTTT. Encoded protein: CASTPPRAGLRNTIYF.

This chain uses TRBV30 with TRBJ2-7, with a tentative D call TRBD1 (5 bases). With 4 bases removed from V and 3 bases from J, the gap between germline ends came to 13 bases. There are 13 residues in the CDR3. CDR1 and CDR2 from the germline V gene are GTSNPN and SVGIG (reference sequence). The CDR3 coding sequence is TGTGCCTGGATGGAAGGGGTGGGCTACGAGCAGTACTTC. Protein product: CAWMEGVGYEQYF. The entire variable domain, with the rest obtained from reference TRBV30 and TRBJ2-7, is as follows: SQTIHQWPATLVQPVGSPLSLECTVEGTSNPNLYWYRQAAGRGLQLLFYSVGIGQISSEVPQNLSASRPQDRQFILSSKKLLLSDSGFYLCAWMEGVGYEQYFGPGTRLTVT.

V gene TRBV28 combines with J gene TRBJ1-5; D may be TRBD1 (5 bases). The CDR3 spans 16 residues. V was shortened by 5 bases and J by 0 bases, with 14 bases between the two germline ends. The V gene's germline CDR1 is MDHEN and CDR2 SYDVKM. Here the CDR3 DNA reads TGTGCCAGCAGTCCATGGGACGCCGATAGCAATCAGCCCCAGCATTTT. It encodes CASSPWDADSNQPQHF.

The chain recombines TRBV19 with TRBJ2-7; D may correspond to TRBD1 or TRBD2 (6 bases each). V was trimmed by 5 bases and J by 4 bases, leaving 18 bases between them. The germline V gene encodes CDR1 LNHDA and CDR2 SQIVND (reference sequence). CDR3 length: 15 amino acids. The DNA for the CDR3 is TGTGCCAGTAGTCTGGGGGGCCATTCCATGTACGAGCAGTACTTC. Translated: CASSLGGHSMYEQYF.

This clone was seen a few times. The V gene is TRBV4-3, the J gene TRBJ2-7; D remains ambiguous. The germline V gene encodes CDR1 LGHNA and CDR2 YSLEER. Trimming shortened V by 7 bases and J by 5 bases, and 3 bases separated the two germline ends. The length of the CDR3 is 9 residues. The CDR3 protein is CASKDEQYF. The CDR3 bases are TGCGCCAGCAAGGACGAGCAGTACTTC.

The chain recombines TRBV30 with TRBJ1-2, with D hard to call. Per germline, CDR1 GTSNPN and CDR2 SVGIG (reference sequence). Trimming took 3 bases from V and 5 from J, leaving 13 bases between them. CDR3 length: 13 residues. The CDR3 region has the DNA TGTGCCTGGAGGCGGAGGGCTGAATATGGCTACACCTTC. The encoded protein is CAWRRRAEYGYTF.

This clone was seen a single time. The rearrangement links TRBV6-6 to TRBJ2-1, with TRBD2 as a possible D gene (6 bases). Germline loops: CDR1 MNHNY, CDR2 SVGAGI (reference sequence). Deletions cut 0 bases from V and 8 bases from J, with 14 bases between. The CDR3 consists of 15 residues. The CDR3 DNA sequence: TGTGCCAGCAGTTACTCAACTAGCAGCCCCTATGAGCAGTTCTTC. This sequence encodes CASSYSTSSPYEQFF.

CDR3 loop: CASSPTVGRIPGEKLFF. CDR3 sequence (DNA): TGTGCCAGTAGCCCCACGGTCGGACGGATCCCTGGGGAAAAACTGTTTTTT. The rearrangement links TRBV19 to TRBJ1-4; D gene ambiguous. The CDR3 covers 17 residues. Germline CDR1 LNHDA, CDR2 SQIVND (reference sequence). V lost 6 bases to trimming and J lost 8 bases, with 25 bases between them.

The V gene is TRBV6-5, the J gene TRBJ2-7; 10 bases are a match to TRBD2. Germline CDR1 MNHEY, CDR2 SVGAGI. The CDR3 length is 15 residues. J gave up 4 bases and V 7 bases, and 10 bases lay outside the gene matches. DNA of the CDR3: TGTGCCAGCACCCCCCGAGGTAGCGGGAGGTACGAGCAGTACTTC. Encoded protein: CASTPRGSGRYEQYF.

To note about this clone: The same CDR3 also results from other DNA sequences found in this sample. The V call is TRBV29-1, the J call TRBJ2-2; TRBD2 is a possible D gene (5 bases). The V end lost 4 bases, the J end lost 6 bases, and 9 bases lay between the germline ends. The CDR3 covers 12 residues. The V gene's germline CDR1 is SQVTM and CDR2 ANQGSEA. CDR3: CSVARGSGELFF. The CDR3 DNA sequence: TGCAGCGTTGCCCGGGGTTCCGGGGAGCTGTTTTTT.

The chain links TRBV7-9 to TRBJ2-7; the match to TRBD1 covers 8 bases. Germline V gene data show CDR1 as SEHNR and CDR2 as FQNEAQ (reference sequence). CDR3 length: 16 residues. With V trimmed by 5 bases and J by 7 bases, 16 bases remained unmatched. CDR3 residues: CASSPLRTGGLQEQYF. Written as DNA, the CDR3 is TGTGCCAGCAGCCCCCTACGAACAGGGGGACTCCAGGAGCAGTACTTC.

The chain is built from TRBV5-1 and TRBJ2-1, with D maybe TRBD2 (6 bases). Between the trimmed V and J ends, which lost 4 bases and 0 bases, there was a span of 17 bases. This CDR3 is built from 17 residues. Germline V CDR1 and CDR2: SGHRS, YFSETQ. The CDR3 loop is CASSQRTILSSYNEQFF. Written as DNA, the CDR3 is TGCGCCAGCAGCCAACGGACTATACTTAGCTCCTACAATGAGCAGTTCTTC.

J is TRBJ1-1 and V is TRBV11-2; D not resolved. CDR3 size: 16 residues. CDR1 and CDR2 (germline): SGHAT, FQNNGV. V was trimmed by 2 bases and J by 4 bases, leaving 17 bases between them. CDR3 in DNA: TGTGCCAGCAGCTTAACAGCCGCCGCGTTTGGCACTGAAGCTTTCTTT. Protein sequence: CASSLTAAAFGTEAFF.